The 14 T cell receptor beta chains reported below all come from one sample, sequenced in a study of T cells in Graves' hyperthyroidism and ophthalmopathy. Using RNA transcripts as the source, TCR beta CDR3 regions were amplified. The primer set for the first-round RT-PCR of the TCR CDR3 was HTBI. MiXCR, applied by TCRdb to the multiplex PCR reads, yields one record per CDR3 protein. Found here are about 400,000 distinct CDR3 sequences, around an eighth of them singletons; the top ten hold around 30%. Sequencing was performed on blood. These receptors were collected from a man aged 50-60 years with Graves' ophthalmopathy.

This clonotype has just a few counts. CDR3 nucleotide sequence: TGTGCCAGCAGCCAAGGACAATACAGTGAAGCTTTCTTT. It codes for CASSQGQYSEAFF. V gene TRBV7-2 combines with J gene TRBJ1-1, with D possibly TRBD1 on 5 matching bases. CDR1 is SGHTA and CDR2 is FQGNSA in the germline V gene. The germline V and J ends were trimmed by 5 bases and 7 bases, with 14 bases remaining between them. The CDR3 spans 13 residues.

This clonotype occurred many times. V usage is TRBV20-1 and J usage is TRBJ2-7, with TRBD2 identical over 9 bases. This CDR3 comprises 14 residues. Germline CDR1 DFQATT, CDR2 SNEGSKA (reference sequence). J was trimmed by 2 bases and V by 3 bases; bases with no gene match: 5. The CDR3 spells CSASALAGTYEQYF. Here the CDR3 DNA reads TGCAGTGCTAGCGCGCTAGCGGGGACCTACGAGCAGTACTTC.

In this sample, this clonotype turned up a few times. V usage is TRBV9 and J usage is TRBJ1-1, with a weak D call TRBD1 (5 bases). The ends were cut back, 8 bases at V and 4 bases at J, with 21 bases in the middle. This CDR3 has 15 residues. The V gene's germline CDR1 is SGDLS and CDR2 YYNGEE. Here the CDR3 reads CASTERGPGGTEAFF. The CDR3 DNA follows: TGTGCCAGTACAGAGCGGGGACCCGGAGGCACTGAAGCTTTCTTT. Combining the CDR3 with reference TRBV9 and TRBJ1-1 gives the whole variable domain DSGVTQTPKHLITATGQRVTLRCSPRSGDLSVYWYQQSLDQGLQFLIQYYNGEERAKGNILERFSAQQFPDLHSELNLSSLELGDSALYFCASTERGPGGTEAFFGQGTRLTVV.

This clonotype was counted many times. The V call is TRBV2, the J call TRBJ2-1; TRBD2 aligns across 12 bases. J lost 15 bases, V lost 7 bases, and 13 bases had no gene match. The CDR3 length is 14 residues. Germline CDR1 SNHLY, CDR2 FYNNEI. The CDR3 is CASKNPLAGGFLFF. Written as DNA, the CDR3 is TGTGCCAGCAAAAACCCACTAGCGGGAGGTTTTCTGTTCTTC.

This clonotype came up many times. The chain has TRBV20-1 and TRBJ1-4; D is possibly TRBD1 (6 bases). Germline V gene data show CDR1 as DFQATT and CDR2 as SNEGSKA (reference sequence). Trimming took 0 bases from V and 5 from J, leaving 13 bases between them. CDR3 length equals 15 residues. Here the CDR3 DNA reads TGCAGTGCTAGAGATGAGGGGGTTAGGAATGAAAAACTGTTTTTT. Amino acid sequence: CSARDEGVRNEKLFF.

This sequence joins TRBV29-1 and TRBJ2-1; no clear D. Germline CDR1 and CDR2: SQVTM and ANQGSEA. This CDR3 has 14 residues. The V end was cut by 8 bases, the J end by 7 bases, with 21 bases between. DNA of the CDR3: TGCAGCTCTAGACGGTTTGGGGATGGGAATGAGCAGTTCTTC. It encodes CSSRRFGDGNEQFF.

The V call is TRBV20-1, the J call TRBJ2-1; D perhaps matches TRBD2 (5 bases). The V gene lost 5 bases and the J gene lost 0 bases, with 8 bases spanning the gap. The CDR3 length is 13 residues. The germline V gene encodes CDR1 DFQATT and CDR2 SNEGSKA (reference sequence). CDR3 DNA: TGCAGTGCTGCCGGGATCTCCTACAATGAGCAGTTCTTC. Translation: CSAAGISYNEQFF.

This clonotype was detected ten times or more. The V and J genes are TRBV6-1 and TRBJ2-1; possible D gene TRBD1, 7 bases. The V gene's germline CDR1 is MNHNS and CDR2 SASEGT. With 5 bases removed from V and 6 bases from J, the gap between germline ends came to 20 bases. The CDR3 has 16 residues. CDR3 residues: CASSTRGAGTVNEQFF. For the CDR3, the DNA is TGTGCCAGCAGTACGCGGGGCGCGGGGACAGTCAATGAGCAGTTCTTC.

This clonotype was detected many times. The chain is built from TRBV29-1 and TRBJ2-7; D uncertain. The CDR3 loop spans 13 amino acids. Germline-derived CDR1 and CDR2 are SQVTM and ANQGSEA. V shed 4 bases and J shed 6 bases, with 16 bases lying between them. CDR3 loop: CSVVSPDAFEQYF. For the CDR3, the DNA is TGCAGCGTTGTTTCCCCAGACGCCTTCGAGCAGTACTTC.

This clonotype was detected many times. This chain uses TRBV7-9 with TRBJ2-1; TRBD1 might be the D (6 bases). V was pared by 4 bases and J by 7 bases, with 14 bases between. Germline assignment: CDR1 SEHNR and CDR2 FQNEAQ (reference sequence). The CDR3 is made up of 14 amino acids. CDR3 sequence reads: CASSSHAGVNEQFF. The DNA of the CDR3 is TGTGCCAGCAGCTCACACGCAGGGGTTAATGAGCAGTTCTTC.

The chain has TRBV3-1 and TRBJ2-5; 13 positions match TRBD2. Germline V gene sequence: CDR1 LGHDT, CDR2 YNNKEL (reference sequence). With V trimmed by 3 bases and J by 7 bases, 11 bases remained unmatched. This CDR3 has 17 amino acids. CDR3 sequence reads: CASSQLIGTSGTGTQYF. CDR3 bases: TGTGCCAGCAGCCAGCTCATCGGGACTAGCGGGACCGGGACCCAGTACTTC.

This chain links TRBV9 with TRBJ2-7; 11 nucleotides align to TRBD2. J lost 0 bases, V lost 4 bases, and 12 bases had no gene match. The CDR3 length is 18 residues. CDR1 is SGDLS, CDR2 YYNGEE, per germline. CDR3 amino acids: CASSRTTGGTSGSYEQYF. Here the CDR3 DNA reads TGTGCCAGCAGCCGAACAACAGGGGGGACTAGCGGCTCCTACGAGCAGTACTTC.

This clonotype occurred many times. The chain employs TRBV27 and TRBJ2-7; 11 bases line up with TRBD2. This CDR3 has 18 amino acids. Germline loops: CDR1 MNHEY, CDR2 SMNVEV (reference sequence). Germline trimming cut 6 bases from V and 3 bases from J; bases unmatched to any gene: 16. The CDR3 loop is CASRPTLPTSGSVYEQYF. The DNA of the CDR3 is TGTGCCAGCAGGCCAACGCTCCCTACTAGCGGGAGTGTCTACGAGCAGTACTTC.

This clonotype was picked up many times. CDR3 coding DNA: TGTGCCAGCAGACGGATTCGGAATGAGCAGTTCTTC. This gives the protein CASRRIRNEQFF. The chain combines TRBV27 with TRBJ2-1; no definite D call. V lost 6 bases to trimming and J lost 7 bases, with 10 bases between them. CDR1 is MNHEY and CDR2 is SMNVEV in the germline V gene (reference sequence). The CDR3 spans 12 residues.